The 19 T cell receptor beta chains in this list originate from one sample, sequenced in a study of blood T cell repertoires in COVID-19. Method: immunoSEQ multiplex PCR; TCRdb's copy keeps in-frame clones and lacks some. The repertoire consists of fewer than 85,000 clones, with roughly 78% occurring once and the leading ten covering 26%. The sequenced sample was peripheral blood. The receptors shown here come from a man aged 55-75 years with active or convalescent COVID-19.

The chain employs TRBV19 and TRBJ2-4, with 9 bases matching TRBD1. The CDR3 consists of 16 residues. Germline V lookup: CDR1 LNHDA, CDR2 SQIVND (reference sequence). V shed 5 bases and J 8 bases; nucleotides not matched to a gene: 13. The CDR3 region is CASSPRPGQGVDIQYF. The CDR3 coding sequence is TGTGCCAGTAGTCCTAGACCGGGACAGGGCGTAGACATTCAGTACTTC. The full variable domain, completed using reference TRBV19 and TRBJ2-4, is DGGITQSPKYLFRKEGQNVTLSCEQNLNHDAMYWYRQDPGQGLRLIYYSQIVNDFQKGDIAEGYSVSREKKESFPLTVTSAQKNPTAFYLCASSPRPGQGVDIQYFGAGTRLSVL.

This sequence joins TRBV5-6 and TRBJ2-2; TRBD1 matches at 9 bases. The germline V gene has CDR1 SGHDT and CDR2 YYEEEE. Trimming at V came to 1 base and at J to 7 bases, leaving 11 bases not matched to a gene. The CDR3 covers 17 residues. The CDR3 loop is CASSLFVNRGPFGELFF. The CDR3 DNA reads as TGTGCCAGCAGCTTGTTTGTGAACAGGGGGCCCTTCGGGGAGCTGTTTTTT.

This rearrangement joins TRBV19 to TRBJ2-7; D possibly corresponds to TRBD2 (7 bases). V dropped 3 bases and J dropped 5 bases, with 17 bases sitting between them. The CDR3 spans 15 residues. Germline CDR1 reads LNHDA; CDR2 reads SQIVND (reference sequence). The CDR3 protein is CASSMSGGPGNEQYF. The DNA of the CDR3 is TGTGCCAGTAGTATGTCCGGGGGGCCGGGCAACGAGCAGTACTTC.

A single count supports this clone. The chain recombines TRBV2 with TRBJ1-4, with D possibly matching TRBD1 (6 bases). V was clipped by 3 bases and J by 0 bases, with 8 bases between them. The CDR3 length is 15 residues. CDR1 is SNHLY, CDR2 FYNNEI, per germline. This chain's CDR3 is CASSERTATNEKLFF. CDR3 sequence (DNA): TGTGCCAGCAGTGAGAGGACAGCAACTAATGAAAAACTGTTTTTT.

This clone appeared a few times. The V and J genes are TRBV12-2 and TRBJ1-5. TRBV12-2 is marked as a pseudogene. The CDR3 runs to 16 residues. The CDR3 DNA is TGTGCAAGTCGCCGTTCCTTTCGGGATAGCAATCAGCCCCAGCATTTT. Protein product: CASRRSFRDSNQPQHF.

J is TRBJ1-3 and V is TRBV5-1; D unclear. V lost 1 base and J 0 bases, leaving 14 bases between the germline ends. The germline V gene encodes CDR1 SGHRS and CDR2 YFSETQ. The CDR3 runs 17 residues. Here the CDR3 DNA reads TGCGCCAGCAGCTTGAAGGATCTGGAGAGCTCTGGAAACACCATATATTTT. It codes for CASSLKDLESSGNTIYF.

The rearrangement links TRBV5-1 to TRBJ2-5; 9 positions agree with TRBD2. Germline assignment: CDR1 SGHRS and CDR2 YFSETQ. The CDR3 runs to 18 residues. V dropped 0 bases and J dropped 1; count of bases not matched to a gene: 10. The CDR3 is CASSLGVAGVSVQETQYF. The CDR3 bases are TGCGCCAGCAGCTTGGGGGTAGCGGGGGTTTCCGTCCAAGAGACCCAGTACTTC.

Within the sample, this clone is medium-sized. The genes are TRBV6-5 and TRBJ2-1; 9 positions agree with TRBD2. After removal of 7 bases from V and 8 bases from J, the junction contained 6 bases not matched to a gene. The germline V gene has CDR1 MNHEY and CDR2 SVGAGI. CDR3 size: 13 residues. DNA for the CDR3: TGTGCCAGCAAGGCTAGCGGGGTCGATGAGCAGTTCTTC. Translation: CASKASGVDEQFF.

This chain links TRBV5-6 with TRBJ2-7; tentative D call: TRBD1 (5 bases). The CDR3 sequence is 16 residues long. V dropped 3 bases and J dropped 1 base, with 17 bases sitting between them. From germline, CDR1 is SGHDT and CDR2 YYEEEE. CDR3 DNA sequence: TGTGCCAGCAGCTCCCTACGAACAGCAGGGTCCTACGAGCAGTACTTC. It codes for CASSSLRTAGSYEQYF.

The rearrangement uses TRBV4-3 and TRBJ2-2; 11 bases are a match to TRBD2. Germline V CDR1 and CDR2: LGHNA, YSLEER. The V segment lost 1 base and the J segment 1 base; nucleotides outside the gene matches: 2. The CDR3 length is 17 residues. This CDR3 is CASSQVLAGGNTGELFF. The CDR3 DNA follows: TGCGCCAGCAGCCAAGTCCTAGCGGGGGGGAACACCGGGGAGCTGTTTTTT.

The CDR3 reads CASSLGLAGGLSNTDTQYF. As DNA, the CDR3 is TGTGCCAGCAGCTTAGGACTAGCGGGGGGGCTGTCGAACACAGATACGCAGTATTTT. J is TRBJ2-3 and V is TRBV7-6, with 14 bases aligning to TRBD2. Germline CDR1 SGHVS, CDR2 FNYEAQ. There are 19 residues in the CDR3. Losses at the gene ends were 1 base for V and 2 bases for J; bases not matched to a gene: 8. Full variable domain (missing parts from reference TRBV7-6 and TRBJ2-3): GAGVSQSPRYKVTKRGQDVALRCDPISGHVSLYWYRQALGQGPEFLTYFNYEAQQDKSGLPNDRFSAERPEGSISTLTIQRTEQRDSAMYRCASSLGLAGGLSNTDTQYFGPGTRLTVL.

This clone has only one observation. CDR3 sequence reads: CASSKQGWTKNIQYF. CDR3 DNA: TGTGCCAGTAGTAAACAGGGGTGGACCAAAAACATTCAGTACTTC. The V call is TRBV19, the J call TRBJ2-4, with TRBD1 matching 7 bases. The V and J ends lost 4 bases and 2 bases, in that order; junction bases with no gene match: 5. This CDR3 contains 15 residues. Germline V gene sequence: CDR1 LNHDA, CDR2 SQIVND (reference sequence).

CDR3 residues: CASSILAGGPRETQYF. The CDR3 bases are TGTGCCAGCAGCATTCTAGCGGGGGGGCCCAGGGAGACCCAGTACTTC. This chain connects TRBV7-2 to TRBJ2-5, with 12 bases matching TRBD2. Germline CDR1 and CDR2: SGHTA and FQGNSA. This CDR3 comprises 16 residues. The V and J ends lost 5 bases and 5 bases, in that order; junction bases with no gene match: 9.

J is TRBJ1-2 and V is TRBV3-1 (or the pseudogene TRBV3-2); TRBD1 agrees at 7 bases. The CDR3 has 16 amino acids. Germline V CDR1 and CDR2: LGHDT, YNNKEL (reference sequence). The V and J ends lost 0 bases and 8 bases, in that order; junction bases with no gene match: 12. In DNA, the CDR3 is TGTGCCAGCAGCCAAGACCGGGACAGATCCTATAGGGGCTACACCTTC. This sequence encodes CASSQDRDRSYRGYTF.

CDR3 residues: CASSEVITTNNEQFF. In nucleotides, the CDR3 is TGTGCCAGCAGTGAAGTTATCACAACGAACAATGAGCAGTTCTTC. V and J are TRBV6-1 and TRBJ2-1, with D unresolved. Germline assignment: CDR1 MNHNS and CDR2 SASEGT. This CDR3 is 15 amino acids long. Trimming stripped 1 base from V and 5 bases from J, with 12 bases between.

V usage is TRBV5-1 and J usage is TRBJ1-1; TRBD1 is a possible D gene (5 bases). V lost 2 bases and J lost 1, with 12 bases in between. The CDR3 is made up of 15 amino acids. Germline values: CDR1 SGHRS, CDR2 YFSETQ. CDR3 DNA sequence: TGCGCCAGCAGCTTCAGTGTGGGGGGGAACACTGAAGCTTTCTTT. It translates to CASSFSVGGNTEAFF.

This chain connects TRBV5-4 to TRBJ2-3, with 8 positions matching TRBD1. Germline V gene lookup returns CDR1 SGHNT and CDR2 YYREEE (reference sequence). V dropped 0 bases and J dropped 0; count of bases not matched to a gene: 6. The CDR3 has 17 residues. CDR3 sequence (DNA): TGTGCCAGCAGCTTGGTTATCGACAGGGGTAGCACAGATACGCAGTATTTT. This encodes CASSLVIDRGSTDTQYF.

V and J are TRBV7-9 and TRBJ1-2, with TRBD1 matching 7 bases. The length of the CDR3 is 15 residues. Unmatched junction bases numbered 8, after V lost 2 bases and J lost 5 bases. Germline V CDR1 and CDR2: SEHNR, FQNEAQ (reference sequence). In DNA form, the CDR3 reads TGTGCCAGCAGCTTAAACGTACAGGGGAATTATGGCTACACCTTC. Protein: CASSLNVQGNYGYTF.

The chain recombines TRBV6-1 with TRBJ1-6; D possibly corresponds to TRBD1 (5 bases). Germline CDR1 and CDR2: MNHNS and SASEGT. This CDR3 has 16 amino acids. With 1 base removed from V and 9 bases from J, the gap between germline ends came to 16 bases. The CDR3 protein is CASSEVLSQQASPLHF. CDR3 DNA: TGTGCCAGCAGTGAAGTCCTGTCCCAACAGGCTTCACCCCTCCACTTT.